This T cell receptor beta chain is from a study of cytomegalovirus exposure and HLA in healthy donors. Concerning this clone: The antigen remains unidentified.

The CDR3 is 14 residues long. Germline V gene sequence: CDR1 SGHRS, CDR2 YFSETQ. Trimming stripped 4 bases from V and 1 base from J, with 11 bases between. PCR employed 60 Vbeta and 13 Jbeta primers. Sequencing was performed with immunoSEQ multiplex PCR; in TCRdb, only in-frame clones are kept and a portion is missing. This sample has 100,000 or so clones, with approximately 76% found just once. Findings and caveats of the study: Per a prior analysis, the majority of TCR beta V segments were productive roughly 90% or roughly 30% of the time. Sequencing depth roughly uniform across donors was assumed in presence/absence analyses. Overall, approximately 150 TCR beta chains were annotated as cytomegalovirus-associated.

This sequence was found in a man in his thirties or forties in good health and CMV-seropositive. The chain combines TRBV5-1 with TRBJ2-5; tentative D call: TRBD1 (6 bases). The material sequenced was PBMCs. CDR3 region: CASSMDSLQETQYF. The CDR3 nucleotides read TGCGCCAGCAGCATGGACAGTCTCCAAGAGACCCAGTACTTC.